The 21 T cell receptor beta chains below all came from one sample that was sequenced in a study of cytomegalovirus exposure and HLA in healthy donors. The study ran its PCR with 60 Vbeta and 13 Jbeta primers. Sequencing used immunoSEQ multiplex PCR; TCRdb keeps in-frame clones, though not all of them. The sample holds 200,000 or so clones, approximately 84% seen once. What was sequenced was PBMCs. These receptors were taken from a woman in her twenties or thirties in good health and CMV-seropositive.

This chain uses TRBV11-2 with TRBJ2-2; 7 positions match TRBD2. This CDR3 has 15 residues. Losses at the gene ends were 3 bases for V and 1 base for J; bases not matched to a gene: 2. Per germline, CDR1 SGHAT and CDR2 FQNNGV. The CDR3 DNA sequence: TGTGCCAGCAGCTTTGGCGGGAGGAACACCGGGGAGCTGTTTTTT. It yields the protein CASSFGGRNTGELFF.

V and J are TRBV7-8 and TRBJ2-7, with D possibly TRBD2 on 6 matching bases. V was clipped by 5 bases and J by 1 base, with 12 bases between them. CDR1 is SGHVS and CDR2 is FQNEAQ in the germline V gene. The CDR3 has 14 residues. The CDR3 DNA follows: TGTGCCAGCAGCCAAGCCGGGGGTTCCTACGAGCAGTACTTC. Amino acid sequence: CASSQAGGSYEQYF.

This chain joins TRBV9 and TRBJ2-3, with D perhaps matching TRBD1 (5 bases). Germline CDR1 is SGDLS and CDR2 is YYNGEE. Trimming took off 1 base at V and 4 bases at J, with 13 bases between the two ends. The CDR3 extends over 15 amino acids. Here the CDR3 reads CASSVPQGLSDTQYF. In DNA, the CDR3 is TGTGCCAGCAGCGTACCCCAGGGTCTATCAGATACGCAGTATTTT.

The chain uses TRBV4-3 and TRBJ2-5; 9 bases fit TRBD1. The CDR3 runs to 15 residues. V was clipped by 3 bases and J by 5 bases; unmatched bases: 7. Germline CDR1 reads LGHNA; CDR2 reads YSLEER. Here the CDR3 reads CASSQGQGGLETQYF. CDR3 DNA sequence: TGCGCCAGCAGCCAGGGACAGGGTGGGTTGGAGACCCAGTACTTC.

The rearrangement uses TRBV6-1 and TRBJ1-5, with TRBD1 identical over 10 bases. CDR3 length: 15 residues. V lost 3 bases and J lost 6; bases outside the gene matches: 5. Germline V lookup: CDR1 MNHNS, CDR2 SASEGT. CDR3 loop: CASSDEGTGVQPQHF. CDR3 DNA: TGTGCCAGCAGTGACGAGGGGACAGGGGTTCAGCCCCAGCATTTT.

This clone appeared once. The chain links TRBV28 to TRBJ2-2; D gene ambiguous. There are 14 residues in the CDR3. V lost 7 bases, J lost 0 bases, and 9 bases lay in between. Per the germline V gene, CDR1 is MDHEN and CDR2 is SYDVKM. CDR3 protein: CASIGRPNTGELFF. DNA of the CDR3: TGTGCCAGCATCGGCAGGCCGAACACCGGGGAGCTGTTTTTT.

This rearrangement joins TRBV7-2 to TRBJ2-4; D is undetermined. Germline CDR1 is SGHTA and CDR2 is FQGNSA. Trimming removed 5 bases from V and 4 bases from J, with 12 bases in between. This CDR3 is 14 amino acids long. The CDR3 coding sequence is TGTGCCAGCAGCATCGCGAAGGAGAAAAACATTCAGTACTTC. Protein product: CASSIAKEKNIQYF.

This clone was detected once. The chain employs TRBV6-5 and TRBJ2-7, with TRBD1 matching over 7 bases. Germline CDR1 is MNHEY and CDR2 is SVGAGI. The CDR3 runs 14 residues. V shed 8 bases, J shed 0 bases, and the junction held 7 bases outside the gene matches. The CDR3 loop is CASLRDSLSYEQYF. CDR3 nucleotide sequence: TGTGCCAGCCTTCGGGACAGCCTCTCCTACGAGCAGTACTTC.

The chain recombines TRBV13 with TRBJ2-5, with D possibly TRBD2 on 6 matching bases. Per germline, CDR1 PRHDT and CDR2 FYEKMQ (reference sequence). The V and J ends lost 2 bases and 5 bases respectively, with 12 bases between them. The CDR3 has 14 residues. Here the CDR3 reads CASSLRRGPETQYF. As DNA, the CDR3 is TGTGCCAGCAGCTTACGGCGGGGTCCCGAGACCCAGTACTTC.

The V and J genes are TRBV5-1 and TRBJ1-1; TRBD1 agrees at 10 bases. The CDR3 loop spans 17 amino acids. Germline CDR1 reads SGHRS; CDR2 reads YFSETQ. The V segment lost 5 bases and the J segment 0 bases; nucleotides outside the gene matches: 10. DNA of the CDR3: TGCGCCAGCAGGAGGACAGGGGGGCTGGCCATGAACACTGAAGCTTTCTTT. The encoded protein is CASRRTGGLAMNTEAFF.

This rearrangement joins TRBV4-3 to TRBJ2-1, with a weak D call TRBD1 (5 bases). V lost 4 bases to trimming and J lost 0 bases, with 16 bases between them. Per germline, CDR1 LGHNA and CDR2 YSLEER. This CDR3 contains 17 residues. In nucleotides, the CDR3 is TGCGCCAGCAGCCCTAACCCAACAGGCAGCTCCTACAATGAGCAGTTCTTC. Its protein product is CASSPNPTGSSYNEQFF.

In this sample, this clone turned up once. The rearrangement uses TRBV7-9 and TRBJ2-7; TRBD1 is a possible D gene (5 bases). CDR1 and CDR2 from the germline V gene are SEHNR and FQNEAQ (reference sequence). This CDR3 has 16 amino acids. The V end lost 2 bases, the J end lost 0 bases, and 14 bases lay between the germline ends. CDR3 DNA: TGTGCCAGCAGCTTAACGGGCAGGGCCATCTCCTACGAGCAGTACTTC. It translates to CASSLTGRAISYEQYF.

This clone has just a few counts. CDR3 loop: CASSVLFGGRFTEAFF. CDR3 nucleotide sequence: TGTGCCAGCAGCGTATTATTCGGGGGGAGGTTCACTGAAGCTTTCTTT. V usage is TRBV11-2 and J usage is TRBJ1-1; possibly TRBD1 for D (5 bases). V lost 5 bases and J lost 4, with 20 bases in between. The CDR3 loop spans 16 amino acids. Germline CDR1 is SGHAT and CDR2 is FQNNGV.

The V gene is TRBV7-2, the J gene TRBJ1-6; D remains unclear. Trimming removed 7 bases at V and 9 bases at J, with 13 bases between. Germline V gene lookup returns CDR1 SGHTA and CDR2 FQGNSA. The CDR3 is 13 residues long. The CDR3 protein is CASKRRAGSPLHF. The CDR3 nucleotides read TGTGCCAGCAAGAGGAGGGCCGGTTCACCCCTCCACTTT.

The chain is built from TRBV18 and TRBJ1-1; the D gene is possibly TRBD1 (6 bases). The CDR3 length is 13 residues. The V end lost 5 bases, the J end lost 5 bases, and 12 bases lay between the germline ends. Germline CDR1 and CDR2: KGHSH and LQKENI. CDR3 amino acids: CASSGTGQTEAFF. Here the CDR3 DNA reads TGTGCCAGCTCAGGAACAGGGCAGACTGAAGCTTTCTTT. The variable domain in full, completed from reference TRBV18 and TRBJ1-1, reads NAGVMQNPRHLVRRRGQEARLRCSPMKGHSHVYWYRQLPEEGLKFMVYLQKENIIDESGMPKERFSAEFPKEGPSILRIQQVVRGDSAAYFCASSGTGQTEAFFGQGTRLTVV.

This clone came up a few times. The V gene is TRBV4-1, the J gene TRBJ1-1; D remains unclear. This CDR3 spans 17 amino acids. The germline V gene has CDR1 MGHRA and CDR2 YSYEKL. Trimming left V 1 base short and J 0 bases short, with 15 bases between. The DNA of the CDR3 is TGCGCCAGCAGCCAAGGGCCGGGGTGGGTGATGAACACTGAAGCTTTCTTT. Protein sequence: CASSQGPGWVMNTEAFF.

The V gene is TRBV6-5, the J gene TRBJ1-5, with D perhaps matching TRBD1 (5 bases). Trimming took 7 bases from V and 9 from J, leaving 16 bases between them. There are 13 residues in the CDR3. CDR1 and CDR2 from the germline V gene are MNHEY and SVGAGI. Written as DNA, the CDR3 is TGTGCCAGCACAAGGGGCAGAGATCGGCCCCAGCATTTT. This gives the protein CASTRGRDRPQHF.

This clone was found once. This chain links TRBV27 with TRBJ1-2, with 8 bases aligning to TRBD1. V shed 5 bases and J 8 bases; nucleotides not matched to a gene: 13. The germline CDR1 and CDR2 sequences are MNHEY and SMNVEV (reference sequence). This CDR3 comprises 15 residues. The CDR3 coding sequence is TGTGCCAGCAGTCCCCCCGGACAGGGTTTTGACGGCTACACCTTC. Residues: CASSPPGQGFDGYTF.

This chain joins TRBV27 and TRBJ2-1; 12 nucleotides align to TRBD2. Germline lookup yields CDR1 MNHEY and CDR2 SMNVEV (reference sequence). Trimming took 4 bases from V and 4 from J; bases not matched to a gene: 2. This CDR3 is built from 15 residues. The CDR3 spells CASSYGLAGYNEQFF. CDR3 nucleotides: TGTGCCAGCAGTTACGGACTAGCGGGATACAATGAGCAGTTCTTC.

In DNA, the CDR3 is TGTGCCACCAGCGCCGGACTAGCGGGAGGGGGTGCGGATACGCAGTATTTT. Translated: CATSAGLAGGGADTQYF. The J gene is TRBJ2-3, the V gene TRBV15, with 15 bases aligning to TRBD2. Germline-derived CDR1 and CDR2 are LNHNV and YYDKDF (reference sequence). The CDR3 length is 17 residues. V gave up 5 bases and J gave up 6 bases; unmatched junction bases: 9.

This clone was counted a few times. The chain recombines TRBV6-5 with TRBJ1-2; D not resolved. Germline loops: CDR1 MNHEY, CDR2 SVGAGI. The V gene lost 2 bases and the J gene lost 8 bases, with 9 bases spanning the gap. The CDR3 runs 12 residues. The CDR3 coding sequence is TGTGCCAGCAGTTACAGGGAGGAGGGCTACACCTTC. This gives the protein CASSYREEGYTF.